The present T cell receptor beta chain was sequenced within a study of CD8 T cells in Susac syndrome. Reverse transcription used about 0.45 to 1 ug RNA and random hexamers. TCRdb itself ran the immunoSEQ multiplex PCR reads through MiXCR, one entry per CDR3 protein. Of about 66,000 distinct CDR3 sequences listed, about 94% are singletons. The CDR3 is 13 amino acids. The germline CDR1 and CDR2 sequences are MNHEY and SMNVEV (reference sequence). Deletions cut 2 bases from V and 5 bases from J, with 10 bases between. CD8+ and CD4+ T cells taken from blood had their TCR beta sequenced. This clonotype was obtained from a human donor with multiple sclerosis. Sequenced material: CD8+ T cells from PBMCs. The chain uses TRBV27 and TRBJ2-7, with no clear D. The CDR3 region has the DNA TGTGCCAGCAGTTTAGGCCAGACCCACGAGCAGTACTTC. This gives the protein CASSLGQTHEQYF.